This T cell receptor beta chain was documented in a study of cytomegalovirus exposure and HLA in healthy donors. Primers included in the PCR were 60 Vbeta and 13 Jbeta primers. Profiled with immunoSEQ multiplex PCR; TCRdb holds only in-frame clones, not every one. The sample holds approximately 220,000 clones, approximately 80% seen once. This CDR3 is 15 amino acids long. CDR1 and CDR2 (germline): MDHEN, SYDVKM. V lost 4 bases and J 10 bases, leaving 20 bases between the germline ends. This sequence was found in a man aged 30-40 years in good health and CMV-seronegative. Sequencing was done on a sample of PBMCs. This chain links TRBV28 with TRBJ2-1; tentatively, D is TRBD2 (5 bases). The CDR3 coding sequence is TGTGCCAGCAGTTCCTATGGGCCCCGGGGTCCGGAGCAGTTCTTC. It codes for CASSSYGPRGPEQFF.